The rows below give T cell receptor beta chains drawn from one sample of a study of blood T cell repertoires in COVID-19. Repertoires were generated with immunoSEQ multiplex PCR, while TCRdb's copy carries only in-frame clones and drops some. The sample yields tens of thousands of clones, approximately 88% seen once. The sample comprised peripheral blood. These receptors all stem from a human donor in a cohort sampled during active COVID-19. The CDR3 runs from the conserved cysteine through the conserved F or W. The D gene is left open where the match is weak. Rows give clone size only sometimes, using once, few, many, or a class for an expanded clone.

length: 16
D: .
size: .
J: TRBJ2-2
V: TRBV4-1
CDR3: CASSQETGDGTGELFF
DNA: TGCGCCAGCAGCCAAGAAACGGGGGACGGTACCGGGGAGCTGTTTTTT

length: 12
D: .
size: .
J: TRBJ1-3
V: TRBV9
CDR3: CASSVMFDTIYF
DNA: TGTGCCAGCAGCGTAATGTTCGACACCATATATTTT

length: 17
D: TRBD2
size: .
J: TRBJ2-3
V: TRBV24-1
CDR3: CATSDFRAGGITDTQYF
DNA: TGTGCCACCAGTGATTTTCGAGCGGGGGGAATCACAGATACGCAGTATTTT

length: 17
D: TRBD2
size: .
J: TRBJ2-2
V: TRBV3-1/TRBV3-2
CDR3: CASSQASGRVWTGELFF
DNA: TGTGCCAGCAGCCAAGCTAGCGGGAGGGTTTGGACCGGGGAGCTGTTTTTT

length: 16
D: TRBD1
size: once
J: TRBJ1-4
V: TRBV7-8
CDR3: CASSLVWDRRNEKLFF
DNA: TGTGCCAGCAGCTTGGTTTGGGACAGGAGGAATGAAAAACTGTTTTTT

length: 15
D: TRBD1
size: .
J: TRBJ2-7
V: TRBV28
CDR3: CASRGTGGEAYEQYF
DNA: TGTGCCAGCAGAGGGACAGGGGGCGAGGCCTACGAGCAGTACTTC

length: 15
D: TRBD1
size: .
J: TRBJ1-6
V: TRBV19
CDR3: CASSRPGQDNSPLHF
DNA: TGTGCCAGTAGTAGGCCGGGACAGGATAATTCACCCCTCCACTTT

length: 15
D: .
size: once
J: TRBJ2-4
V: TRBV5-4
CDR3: CASTDGGPLKNIQYF
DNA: TGTGCCAGCACCGACGGGGGACCTCTAAAGAACATTCAGTACTTC

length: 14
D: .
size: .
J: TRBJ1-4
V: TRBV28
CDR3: CASSSGASNEKLFF
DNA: TGTGCCAGCAGTTCTGGGGCTTCTAATGAAAAACTGTTTTTT

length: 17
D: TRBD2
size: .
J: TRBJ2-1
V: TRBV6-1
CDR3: CASSEDQREGQRGEQFF
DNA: TGTGCCAGCAGTGAAGACCAGCGGGAGGGCCAGCGTGGTGAGCAGTTCTTC

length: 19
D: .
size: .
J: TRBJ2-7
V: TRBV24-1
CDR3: CATSDLWDRMLAGTYEQYF
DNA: TGTGCCACCAGTGATTTGTGGGACAGAATGCTAGCGGGTACCTACGAGCAGTACTTC

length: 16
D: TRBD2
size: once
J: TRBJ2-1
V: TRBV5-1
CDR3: CASSPFQRGHGNEQFF
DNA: TGCGCCAGCAGCCCTTTCCAGCGGGGGCATGGGAATGAGCAGTTCTTC

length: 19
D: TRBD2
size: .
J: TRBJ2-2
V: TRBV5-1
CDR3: CASSLMGSGRYPGTGELFF
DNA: TGCGCCAGCAGCTTGATGGGGAGCGGGAGGTACCCGGGCACCGGGGAGCTGTTTTTT

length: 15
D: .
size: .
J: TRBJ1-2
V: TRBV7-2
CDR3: CASSLMRAPNYGYTF
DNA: TGTGCCAGCAGCTTAATGAGGGCTCCGAACTATGGCTACACCTTC

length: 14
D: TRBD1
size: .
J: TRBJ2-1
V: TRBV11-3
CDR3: CASSFRTGGDEQFF
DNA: TGTGCCAGCAGCTTCCGGACAGGGGGGGATGAGCAGTTCTTC

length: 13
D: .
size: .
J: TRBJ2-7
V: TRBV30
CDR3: CAWSGGVSYEQYF
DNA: TGTGCCTGGAGTGGGGGGGTCTCCTACGAGCAGTACTTC

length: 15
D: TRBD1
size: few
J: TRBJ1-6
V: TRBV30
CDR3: CAWSLPTGWNSPLHF
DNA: TGTGCCTGGAGTCTTCCGACAGGGTGGAATTCACCCCTCCACTTT

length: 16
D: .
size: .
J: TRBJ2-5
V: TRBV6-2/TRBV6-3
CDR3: CASSALAGARGETQYF
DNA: TGTGCCAGCAGCGCACTTGCGGGGGCGAGGGGAGAGACCCAGTACTTC

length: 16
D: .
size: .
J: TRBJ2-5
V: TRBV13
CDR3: CASSILSGNLQETQYF
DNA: TGTGCCAGCAGCATCCTTAGCGGTAACTTACAAGAGACCCAGTACTTC

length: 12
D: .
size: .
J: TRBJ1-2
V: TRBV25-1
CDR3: CASSEIDYGYTF
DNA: TGTGCCAGCAGTGAAATAGACTATGGCTACACCTTC

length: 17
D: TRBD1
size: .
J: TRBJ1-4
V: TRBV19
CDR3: CASQLGGTFLTNEKLFF
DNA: TGTGCCAGCCAGTTAGGGGGCACGTTTCTGACTAATGAAAAACTGTTTTTT

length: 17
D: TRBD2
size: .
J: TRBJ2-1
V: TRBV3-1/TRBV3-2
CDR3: CASSHDIGLATYNEQFF
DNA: TGTGCCAGCAGCCATGATATAGGACTAGCGACCTACAATGAGCAGTTCTTC

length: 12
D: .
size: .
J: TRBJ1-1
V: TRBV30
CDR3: CAWSLTQGEAFF
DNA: TGTGCCTGGAGTCTAACACAGGGTGAAGCTTTCTTT

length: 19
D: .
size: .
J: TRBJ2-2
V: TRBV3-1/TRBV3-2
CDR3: CASSQVWRRGPPNTGELFF
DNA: TGTGCCAGCAGCCAAGTATGGCGGCGGGGTCCCCCGAACACCGGGGAGCTGTTTTTT

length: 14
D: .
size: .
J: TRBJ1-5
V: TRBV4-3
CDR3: CASSQDLEGQPQHF
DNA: TGCGCCAGCAGCCAAGATTTGGAGGGTCAGCCCCAGCATTTT

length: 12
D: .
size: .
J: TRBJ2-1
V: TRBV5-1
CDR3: CASSEQGNEQFF
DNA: TGCGCCAGCAGCGAACAGGGTAATGAGCAGTTCTTC

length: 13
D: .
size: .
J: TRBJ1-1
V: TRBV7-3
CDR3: CASSLQGTTEAFF
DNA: TGTGCCAGCAGCTTGCAGGGGACCACTGAAGCTTTCTTT

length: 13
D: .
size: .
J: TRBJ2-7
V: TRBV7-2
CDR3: CASSSSGTPQRYF
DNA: TGTGCCAGCAGCTCCTCCGGGACTCCACAAAGGTACTTC

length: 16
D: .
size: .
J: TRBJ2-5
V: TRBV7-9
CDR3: CASTSLGGFSEETQYF
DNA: TGTGCCAGCACCAGCTTAGGAGGGTTCTCTGAAGAGACCCAGTACTTC

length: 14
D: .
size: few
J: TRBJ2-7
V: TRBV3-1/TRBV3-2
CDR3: CASSHGRVWGVQYF
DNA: TGTGCCAGCAGCCACGGTCGGGTTTGGGGGGTTCAGTACTTC

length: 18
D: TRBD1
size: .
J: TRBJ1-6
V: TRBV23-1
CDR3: CASSQSRQGATYNSPLHF
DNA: TGCGCCAGCAGTCAATCTAGGCAGGGGGCGACCTATAATTCACCCCTCCACTTT

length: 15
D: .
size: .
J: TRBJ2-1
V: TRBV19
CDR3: CASRPRGAGFNEQFF
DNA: TGTGCCAGTAGACCCAGGGGGGCGGGGTTCAATGAGCAGTTCTTC

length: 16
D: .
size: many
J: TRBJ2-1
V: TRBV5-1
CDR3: CASSLDRTRGYNEQFF
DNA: TGCGCCAGCAGCTTGGATAGGACCAGGGGTTACAATGAGCAGTTCTTC

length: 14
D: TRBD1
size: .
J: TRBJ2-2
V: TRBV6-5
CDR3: CASSFEGATGELFF
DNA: TGTGCCAGCAGTTTCGAGGGGGCCACCGGGGAGCTGTTTTTT

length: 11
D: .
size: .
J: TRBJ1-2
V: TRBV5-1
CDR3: CASSLAGVYTF
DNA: TGCGCCAGCAGCTTGGCGGGGGTCTACACCTTC